The 18 T cell receptor beta chains listed next were all sequenced from one sample in a study of cytomegalovirus exposure and HLA in healthy donors (dated by TCRdb to about 2017). The library was obtained by the immunoSEQ multiplex PCR assay. A mixture of 60 forward primers for TCR Vbeta segments and 13 reverse primers for TCR Jbeta segments was used in the multiplex PCR. The source is immuneACCESS, and TCRdb retained only in-frame sequences with V and J called. Part of the clones is not carried over; for the studies checked, unresolved V genes explain less than half of this, and the remainder is unexplained. For this sample there are roughly 200,000 clones; 70% to 85% appear just once. The leading ten clones occupy about 1.7% of the sample. What was sequenced was PBMCs. The receptors shown here come from a man aged 50-59 years in good health and CMV-seronegative.

CDR3 amino acids: CASSLSFLDTEAFF. The CDR3 DNA sequence: TGTGCCAGCAGCCTAAGCTTTTTGGACACTGAAGCTTTCTTT. V usage is TRBV2 and J usage is TRBJ1-1; D is ambiguous. The germline V gene encodes CDR1 SNHLY and CDR2 FYNNEI. Trimming left V 6 bases short and J 3 bases short, with 14 bases between. The CDR3 is 14 amino acids.

The chain couples TRBV27 to TRBJ2-1; D is perhaps TRBD2 (6 bases). Germline assignment: CDR1 MNHEY and CDR2 SMNVEV (reference sequence). Trimming removed 5 bases at V and 12 bases at J, with 17 bases between. CDR3 length equals 13 residues. The CDR3, as DNA: TGTGCCAGCAGTCCCCCGGGGGTCGGTGGGCAGTTCTTC. Translation gives CASSPPGVGGQFF.

This clone was detected a few times. This chain connects TRBV5-5 to TRBJ1-5; 7 bases are a match to TRBD1. Germline-derived CDR1 and CDR2 are SGHKS and YYEKEE (reference sequence). V was clipped by 0 bases and J by 8 bases; unmatched bases: 8. This CDR3 is 15 amino acids long. The CDR3 bases are TGTGCCAGCAGCTTGGAGGGGGCGAATAGGGAGCCCCAGCATTTT. It codes for CASSLEGANREPQHF.

The CDR3 here is CASSEGSSGGNEQFF. CDR3 nucleotide sequence: TGTGCCAGCAGTGAAGGTAGTAGCGGCGGGAATGAGCAGTTCTTC. The V call is TRBV6-1, the J call TRBJ2-1, with D perhaps matching TRBD2 (6 bases). With 1 base removed from V and 7 bases from J, the gap between germline ends came to 14 bases. The CDR3 covers 15 residues. Germline V gene lookup returns CDR1 MNHNS and CDR2 SASEGT.

A word on this clone: At one boundary the junction diverges from the germline segment, which might be a read error. V and J are TRBV27 and TRBJ2-1, with D possibly matching TRBD2 (6 bases). There are 15 residues in the CDR3. Per germline, CDR1 MNHEY and CDR2 SMNVEV (reference sequence). CDR3 DNA: TGTGCCAGCAGTTTTCGAGCGGGTAACTACAATGAGCAGCTCTTC. It specifies CASSFRAGNYNEQLF.

This clone has only a few counts. This likely comes from a read error, as the CDR3 has no conserved phenylalanine or tryptophan at its end. Because the CDR3's place on the DNA is in doubt, the DNA is left out and the CDR3 is given as listed by TCRdb. This chain connects TRBV12-5 to TRBJ1-1. Both ends counted, the CDR3 spans 9 residues. Germline CDR1 is LGHNT and CDR2 is FRNRAP. This chain's CDR3 is CASALRGVG.

This clone was observed a handful of times. The chain joins TRBV6-4 to TRBJ2-2; D may be TRBD2 (6 bases). The CDR3 covers 14 residues. V lost 5 bases and J 7 bases, leaving 14 bases between the germline ends. The V gene's germline CDR1 is MRHNA and CDR2 SNTAGT. CDR3 DNA sequence: TGTGCCAGCAGTACTGGGACCGGGAGCGGGGAGCTGTTTTTT. Amino acid sequence: CASSTGTGSGELFF.

The chain has TRBV27 and TRBJ2-1; D call uncertain. Germline assignment: CDR1 MNHEY and CDR2 SMNVEV (reference sequence). The V and J ends lost 2 bases and 8 bases respectively, with 22 bases between them. The CDR3 runs to 17 residues. This chain's CDR3 is CASSLTLNPSTFDEQFF. CDR3 DNA: TGTGCCAGCAGTTTAACTCTAAACCCTTCAACTTTCGATGAGCAGTTCTTC.

The rearrangement links TRBV30 to TRBJ2-7; 7 bases fit TRBD2. CDR1 and CDR2 (germline): GTSNPN, SVGIG (reference sequence). V lost 1 base to trimming and J lost 3 bases; unmatched junction nucleotides: 6. The CDR3 is 14 residues long. CDR3 amino acids: CAWSGREGLYEQYF. The CDR3 bases are TGTGCCTGGAGTGGGAGGGAGGGCCTCTACGAGCAGTACTTC.

The chain carries TRBV14 and TRBJ2-7; perhaps TRBD2 as D (5 bases). This CDR3 spans 13 amino acids. Deletions cut 4 bases from V and 2 bases from J, with 9 bases between. Germline-derived CDR1 and CDR2 are SGHDN and FVKESK. The CDR3 sequence is CASSRESPYEQYF. The CDR3 DNA follows: TGTGCCAGCAGCCGGGAGTCGCCCTACGAGCAGTACTTC.

This chain links TRBV5-1 with TRBJ2-2, with 9 bases fitting TRBD2. This CDR3 has 17 residues. CDR1 is SGHRS, CDR2 YFSETQ, per germline. Trimming cost V 3 bases and J 2 bases; bases outside gene matches: 8. CDR3 DNA sequence: TGCGCCAGCAGCTACTTCTCTAGCGGGACTAACACCGGGGAGCTGTTTTTT. It translates to CASSYFSSGTNTGELFF.

This sequence joins TRBV4-2 and TRBJ2-1, with D perhaps TRBD2 (6 bases). The V end was cut by 0 bases, the J end by 6 bases, with 6 bases between. The CDR3 totals 13 residues. Germline CDR1 is LGHNA and CDR2 is YNFKEQ. CDR3 sequence (DNA): TGTGCCAGCAGCCAAGAGGGACTCAATGAGCAGTTCTTC. It is translated as CASSQEGLNEQFF.

This chain connects TRBV30 to TRBJ2-1; the D gene is possibly TRBD1 (6 bases). V gave up 3 bases and J gave up 4 bases, with 16 bases separating them. Germline V gives CDR1 GTSNPN, CDR2 SVGIG (reference sequence). This CDR3 contains 15 residues. The CDR3, as DNA: TGTGCCTGGAGGATTGTGGGGGCGCGGTACAATGAGCAGTTCTTC. Residues: CAWRIVGARYNEQFF.

V gene TRBV5-4 combines with J gene TRBJ1-1; 8 bases are a match to TRBD1. J lost 8 bases, V lost 4 bases, and 16 bases had no gene match. CDR1 and CDR2 from the germline V gene are SGHNT and YYREEE (reference sequence). This CDR3 spans 16 amino acids. CDR3 nucleotides: TGTGCCAGCAGCCGGCGGCAGGGGGCGGCCGGGGGGGAAGCTTTCTTT. Protein product: CASSRRQGAAGGEAFF.

The chain is built from TRBV2 and TRBJ1-1, with 7 bases identical to TRBD1. V dropped 6 bases and J dropped 6; count of bases not matched to a gene: 7. Germline CDR1 SNHLY, CDR2 FYNNEI. CDR3 size: 13 residues. CDR3 nucleotide sequence: TGTGCCAGCAGAGCGACAGGGTTTTCTGAAGCTTTCTTT. This sequence encodes CASRATGFSEAFF.

This sequence joins TRBV25-1 and TRBJ2-7; D is possibly TRBD1 (5 bases). Trimming pared 3 bases from V and 1 base from J, leaving 16 bases between. CDR3 size: 16 residues. CDR1 and CDR2 from the germline V gene are MGHDK and SYGVNS. The CDR3 DNA reads as TGTGCCAGCAGTGACAAGAGGCCAGGGATATCCTACGAGCAGTACTTC. Amino acid sequence: CASSDKRPGISYEQYF.

This chain connects TRBV7-9 to TRBJ1-2; 7 positions agree with TRBD1. Germline V gene lookup returns CDR1 SEHNR and CDR2 FQNEAQ (reference sequence). V lost 5 bases, J lost 7 bases, and 13 bases stayed unmatched. The CDR3 runs 15 residues. CDR3 sequence (DNA): TGTGCCAGCAGCCGTCCTGACAGGGAGACGTTTGGCTACACCTTC. The encoded protein is CASSRPDRETFGYTF.

This clone occurred a few times. The rearrangement links TRBV19 to TRBJ2-1, with TRBD2 matching 7 bases. The CDR3 runs 17 residues. Germline V gene lookup returns CDR1 LNHDA and CDR2 SQIVND (reference sequence). V lost 1 base to trimming and J lost 1 base; unmatched junction nucleotides: 7. For the CDR3, the DNA is TGTGCCAGTAGTATAGTAGACATGGGAGGGTCCTACAATGAGCAGTTCTTC. Translation: CASSIVDMGGSYNEQFF.